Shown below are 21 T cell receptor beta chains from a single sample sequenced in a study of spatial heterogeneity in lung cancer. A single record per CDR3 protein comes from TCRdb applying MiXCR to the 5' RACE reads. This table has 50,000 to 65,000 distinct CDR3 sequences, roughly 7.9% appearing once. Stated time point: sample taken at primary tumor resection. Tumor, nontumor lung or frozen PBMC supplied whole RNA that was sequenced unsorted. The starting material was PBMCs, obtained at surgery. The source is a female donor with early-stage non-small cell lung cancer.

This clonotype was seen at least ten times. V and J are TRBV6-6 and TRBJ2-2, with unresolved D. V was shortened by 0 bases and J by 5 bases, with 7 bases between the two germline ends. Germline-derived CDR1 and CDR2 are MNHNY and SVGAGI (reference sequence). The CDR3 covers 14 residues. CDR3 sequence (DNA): TGTGCCAGCAGTTACTCGAAGGGTACCGGGGAGCTGTTTTTT. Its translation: CASSYSKGTGELFF.

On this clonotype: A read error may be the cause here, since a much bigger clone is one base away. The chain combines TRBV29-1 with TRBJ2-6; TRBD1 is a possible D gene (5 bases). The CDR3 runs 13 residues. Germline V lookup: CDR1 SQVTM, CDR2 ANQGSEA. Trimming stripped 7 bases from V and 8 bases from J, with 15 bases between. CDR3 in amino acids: CSARVSGTNVLTF. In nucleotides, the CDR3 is TGCAGCGCAAGGGTCTCAGGGACCAACGTCCTGACTTTC.

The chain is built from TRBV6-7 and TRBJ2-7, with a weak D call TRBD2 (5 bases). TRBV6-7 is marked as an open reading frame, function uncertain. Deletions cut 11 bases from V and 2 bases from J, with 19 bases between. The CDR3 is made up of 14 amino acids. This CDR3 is CARGPRGWTYEQYV. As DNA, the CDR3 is TGTGCCCGTGGACCCCGGGGATGGACCTACGAGCAGTACGTC.

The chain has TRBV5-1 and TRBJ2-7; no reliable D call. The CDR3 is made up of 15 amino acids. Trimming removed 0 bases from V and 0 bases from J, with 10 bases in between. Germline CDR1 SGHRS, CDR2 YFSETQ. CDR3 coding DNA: TGCGCCAGCAGCTTGGCTATGCCGAGCTCCTACGAGCAGTACGTC. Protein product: CASSLAMPSSYEQYV.

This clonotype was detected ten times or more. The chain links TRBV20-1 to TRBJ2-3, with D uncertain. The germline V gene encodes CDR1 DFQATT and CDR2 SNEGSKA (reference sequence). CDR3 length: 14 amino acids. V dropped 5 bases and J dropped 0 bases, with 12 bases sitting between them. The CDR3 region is CSAEPYSSTDTQYF. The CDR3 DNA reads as TGCAGTGCTGAGCCTTATTCTAGCACAGATACGCAGTATTTT.

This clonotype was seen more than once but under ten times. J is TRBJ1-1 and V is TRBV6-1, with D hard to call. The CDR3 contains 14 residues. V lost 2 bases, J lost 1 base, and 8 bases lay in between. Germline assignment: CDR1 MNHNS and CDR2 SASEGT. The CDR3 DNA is TGTGCCAGCAGTGAAATCGGATGGAACACTGAAGCTTTCTTT. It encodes CASSEIGWNTEAFF.

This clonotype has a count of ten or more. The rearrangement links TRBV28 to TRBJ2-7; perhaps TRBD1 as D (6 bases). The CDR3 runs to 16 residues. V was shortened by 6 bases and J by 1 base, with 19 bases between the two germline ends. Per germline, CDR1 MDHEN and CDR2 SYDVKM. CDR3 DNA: TGTGCCAGCAGCCGATCCTCGGGACACACTTCCTACGAGCAGTACTTC. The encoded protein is CASSRSSGHTSYEQYF.

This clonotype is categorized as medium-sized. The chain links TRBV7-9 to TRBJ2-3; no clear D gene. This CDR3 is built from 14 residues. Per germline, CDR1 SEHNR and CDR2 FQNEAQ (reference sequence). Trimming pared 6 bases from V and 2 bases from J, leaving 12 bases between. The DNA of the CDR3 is TGTGCCAGCAGTTTGGCAGACCTCACAGATACGCAGTATTTT. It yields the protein CASSLADLTDTQYF.

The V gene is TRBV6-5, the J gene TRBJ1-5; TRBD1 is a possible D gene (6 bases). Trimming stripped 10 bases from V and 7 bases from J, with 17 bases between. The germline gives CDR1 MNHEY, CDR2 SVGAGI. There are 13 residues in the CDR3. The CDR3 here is CATQATGNQPQHF. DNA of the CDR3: TGTGCCACCCAAGCAACAGGGAACCAGCCCCAGCATTTT.

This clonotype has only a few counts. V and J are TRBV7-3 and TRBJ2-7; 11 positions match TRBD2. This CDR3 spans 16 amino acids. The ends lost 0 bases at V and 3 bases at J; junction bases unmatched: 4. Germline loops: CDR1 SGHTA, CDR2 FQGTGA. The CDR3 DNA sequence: TGTGCCAGCAGCTTAACGGGCGGACTAGCGGGCTACGAGCAGTACTTC. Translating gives CASSLTGGLAGYEQYF.

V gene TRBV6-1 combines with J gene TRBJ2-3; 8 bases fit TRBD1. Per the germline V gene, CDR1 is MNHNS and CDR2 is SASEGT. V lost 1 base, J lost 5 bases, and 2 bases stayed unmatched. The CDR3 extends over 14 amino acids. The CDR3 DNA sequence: TGTGCCAGCAGTGAAGGGACAGGGCAAGATACGCAGTATTTT. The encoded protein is CASSEGTGQDTQYF.

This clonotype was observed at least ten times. CDR3: CSVEDHGQNQETQYF. CDR3 sequence (DNA): TGCAGCGTTGAAGATCACGGACAGAACCAAGAGACCCAGTACTTC. The chain joins TRBV29-1 to TRBJ2-5; D may be TRBD1 (6 bases). Per the germline V gene, CDR1 is SQVTM and CDR2 is ANQGSEA. Deletions cut 0 bases from V and 0 bases from J, with 11 bases between. CDR3 size: 15 residues.

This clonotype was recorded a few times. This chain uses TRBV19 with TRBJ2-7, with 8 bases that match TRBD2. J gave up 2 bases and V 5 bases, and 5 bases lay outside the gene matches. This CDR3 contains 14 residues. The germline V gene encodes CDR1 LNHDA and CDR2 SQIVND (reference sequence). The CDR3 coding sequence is TGTGCCAGTAGTTTTAGCGGGATAACCTACGAGCAGTACTTC. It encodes CASSFSGITYEQYF.

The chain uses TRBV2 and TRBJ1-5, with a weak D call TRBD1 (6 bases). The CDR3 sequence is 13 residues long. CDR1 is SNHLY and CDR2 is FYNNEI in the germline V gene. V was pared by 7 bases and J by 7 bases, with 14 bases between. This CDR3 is CASIYREGQPQHF. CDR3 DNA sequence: TGTGCCAGCATATACAGGGAGGGCCAGCCCCAGCATTTT.

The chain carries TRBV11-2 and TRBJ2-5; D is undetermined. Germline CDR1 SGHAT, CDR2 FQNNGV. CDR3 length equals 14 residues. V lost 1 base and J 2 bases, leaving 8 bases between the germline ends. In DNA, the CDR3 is TGTGCCAGCAGCTTAGCGGCGGAACAAGAGACCCAGTACTTC. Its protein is CASSLAAEQETQYF.

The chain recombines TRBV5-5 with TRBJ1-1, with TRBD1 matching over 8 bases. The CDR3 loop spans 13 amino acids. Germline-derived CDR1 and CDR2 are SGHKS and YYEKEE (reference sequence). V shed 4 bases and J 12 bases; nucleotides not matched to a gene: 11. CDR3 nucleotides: TGTGCCAGCAGCCGCGACAGGGGCAGTTGGCCTTTCTTT. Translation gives CASSRDRGSWPFF. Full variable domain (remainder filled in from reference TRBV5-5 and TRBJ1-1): DAGVTQSPTHLIKTRGQQVTLRCSPISGHKSVSWYQQVLGQGPQFIFQYYEKEERGRGNFPDRFSARQFPNYSSELNVNALLLGDSALYLCASSRDRGSWPFFGQGTRLTVV.

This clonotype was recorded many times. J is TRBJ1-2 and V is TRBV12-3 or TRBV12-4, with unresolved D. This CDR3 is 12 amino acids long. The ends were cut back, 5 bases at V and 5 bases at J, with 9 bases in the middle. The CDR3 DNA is TGTGCCAGCAGTCCAGCCGGGTATGGCTACACCTTC. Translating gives CASSPAGYGYTF.

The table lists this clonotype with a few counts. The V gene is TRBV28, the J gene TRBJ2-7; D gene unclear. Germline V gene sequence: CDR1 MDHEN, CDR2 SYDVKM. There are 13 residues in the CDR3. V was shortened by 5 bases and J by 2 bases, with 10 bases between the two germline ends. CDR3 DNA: TGTGCCAGCAGTCCCCACCCGACCTACGAGCAGTACTTC. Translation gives CASSPHPTYEQYF.

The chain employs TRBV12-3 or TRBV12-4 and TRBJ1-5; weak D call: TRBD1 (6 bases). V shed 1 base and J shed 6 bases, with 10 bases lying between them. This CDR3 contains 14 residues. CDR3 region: CASSLGGLGQPQHF. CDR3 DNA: TGTGCCAGCAGTTTAGGGGGGCTGGGTCAGCCCCAGCATTTT.

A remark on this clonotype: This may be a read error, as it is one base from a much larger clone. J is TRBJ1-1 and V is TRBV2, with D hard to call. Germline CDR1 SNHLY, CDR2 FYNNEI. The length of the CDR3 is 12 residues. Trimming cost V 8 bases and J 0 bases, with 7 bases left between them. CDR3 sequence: CASVRLNTEAFF. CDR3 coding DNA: TGTGCCAGCGTTCGGTTGAACACTGAAGCTTTCTTT.

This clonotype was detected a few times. As DNA, the CDR3 is TGCAGTGCTGGTTGGGGGGGTCGTAATTCACCCCTCCACTTT. The encoded protein is CSAGWGGRNSPLHF. The rearrangement links TRBV20-1 to TRBJ1-6; D may be TRBD1 (5 bases). V was trimmed by 5 bases and J by 6 bases, leaving 14 bases between them. Germline loops: CDR1 DFQATT, CDR2 SNEGSKA (reference sequence). This CDR3 is built from 14 residues.